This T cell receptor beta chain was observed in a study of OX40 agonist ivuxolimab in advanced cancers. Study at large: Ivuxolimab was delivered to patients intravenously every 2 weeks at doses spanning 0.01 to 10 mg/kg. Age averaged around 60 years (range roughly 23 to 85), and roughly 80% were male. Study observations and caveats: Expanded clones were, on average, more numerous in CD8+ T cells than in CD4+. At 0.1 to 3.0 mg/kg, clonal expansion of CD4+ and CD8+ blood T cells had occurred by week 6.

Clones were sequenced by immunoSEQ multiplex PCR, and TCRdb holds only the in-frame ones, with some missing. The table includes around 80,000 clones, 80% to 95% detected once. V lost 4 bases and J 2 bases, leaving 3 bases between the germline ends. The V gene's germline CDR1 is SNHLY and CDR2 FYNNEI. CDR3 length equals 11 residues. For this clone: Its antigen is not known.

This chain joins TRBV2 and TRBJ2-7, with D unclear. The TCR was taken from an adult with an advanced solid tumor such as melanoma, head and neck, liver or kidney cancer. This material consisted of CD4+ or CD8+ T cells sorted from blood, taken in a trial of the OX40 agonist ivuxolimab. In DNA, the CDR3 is TGTGCCAGCAGTGGGACCTACGAGCAGTACTTC. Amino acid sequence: CASSGTYEQYF. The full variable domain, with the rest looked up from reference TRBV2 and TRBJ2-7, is EPEVTQTPSHQVTQMGQEVILRCVPISNHLYFYWYRQILGQKVEFLVSFYNNEISEKSEIFDDQFSVERPDGSNFTLKIRSTKLEDSAMYFCASSGTYEQYFGPGTRLTVT.